These T cell receptor beta chains were read from a single sample in a study of blood T cells in healthy people across ages. Each CDR3 protein is one row after TCRdb ran MiXCR on the 5' RACE reads. The data contain some 710,000 distinct CDR3 sequences, 46% of them seen just once; the ten biggest clones take up approximately 18%. The source material was blood. These receptors all come from a man of 80 years or more in good health. The CDR3 runs from the conserved cysteine through the conserved F or W. Each record gives: J gene, D gene, V gene, clone size, CDR3 DNA, CDR3 protein. The D gene is left open where the match is weak. Only some rows state a clone size, as once, few, many or a class for expanded clones.

TRBJ2-2,NA,TRBV12-3/TRBV12-4,NA,TGTGCCAGCAGTTTATCAAGATACCACAGGGCGGTCACCGGGGAGCTGTTTTTT,CASSLSRYHRAVTGELFF
TRBJ1-4,TRBD1,TRBV28,NA,TGTGCCAGCAGACGACAGGGGGCGGGTGAAAAACTGTTTTTT,CASRRQGAGEKLFF
TRBJ2-1,NA,TRBV7-2,NA,TGTGCCAGCAGCCCCCGGGCCGACAATGAGCAGTTCTTC,CASSPRADNEQFF
TRBJ2-2,NA,TRBV20-1,NA,TGCAGTGCTCATTACGGGGGAACTAGGGTTAACGGGGAGCTGTTTTTT,CSAHYGGTRVNGELFF
TRBJ2-1,NA,TRBV7-2,few,TGTGCCAGCAGCCCATCCAAGCCCCGGGGGCAGTTCTTC,CASSPSKPRGQFF
TRBJ2-7,NA,TRBV4-3,many,TGCGCCAGCAGCCAAGTAAATTCAGGGCTCTACGAGCAGTACTTC,CASSQVNSGLYEQYF
TRBJ1-5,TRBD1,TRBV6-1,NA,TGTGCCAGCAGTGAAGTACCGGGACAGGGAACCGCTTATAGCAATCAGCCCCAGCATTTT,CASSEVPGQGTAYSNQPQHF
TRBJ2-7,NA,TRBV12-3/TRBV12-4,few,TGTGCCAGCAGTTTGGGCCGGGAATCGTTCGAGCAGTACTTC,CASSLGRESFEQYF
TRBJ2-5,NA,TRBV4-3,NA,TGCGCCAGCAGCCTTCAGACGGGAGCCCAAGAGACCCAGTACTTC,CASSLQTGAQETQYF
TRBJ2-7,NA,TRBV7-8,NA,TGTGCCAGCAGCTTAGGTCCCTACGGGCAGTACTTC,CASSLGPYGQYF
TRBJ1-2,NA,TRBV20-1,NA,TGCAGTGCTAGTACAGCAGCTAACTATGGCTACACCTTC,CSASTAANYGYTF
TRBJ2-7,TRBD1,TRBV7-9,NA,TGTGCCAGCAGCTTATCGGGACAGTCCTACGAGCAGTACTTC,CASSLSGQSYEQYF
TRBJ2-4,NA,TRBV20-1,few,TGCAGTGCAGTCGAGACGTGGGGCCGAGGGAACATTCAGTACTTC,CSAVETWGRGNIQYF
TRBJ2-1,NA,TRBV6-6,NA,TGTGCCAGCAGTTACGCCGCTGTCTACAATGAGCAGTTCTTC,CASSYAAVYNEQFF
TRBJ2-1,TRBD1,TRBV28,NA,TGTGCCAGCAGTTCGTCGGGACAGGGGGCGGAGACCCAGTTCTTC,CASSSSGQGAETQFF
TRBJ2-1,TRBD2,TRBV10-3,many,TGTGCCATCAGTGAGCCCGGACTAGCGGGGGACAATGAGCAGTTCTTC,CAISEPGLAGDNEQFF
TRBJ2-7,NA,TRBV6-1,once,TGTGCCAGCAGTGAAGGCCTAGGGAGATACGAGCAGTACTTC,CASSEGLGRYEQYF
TRBJ2-7,NA,TRBV28,NA,TGTGCCAGCAGTTTAAGAGCGGACGAGCAGTACTTC,CASSLRADEQYF
TRBJ2-3,TRBD1,TRBV14,NA,TGTGCCAGCAGCCAAGGAGGGACAGGTCGCACAGATACGCAGTATTTT,CASSQGGTGRTDTQYF
TRBJ2-5,TRBD2,TRBV6-2/TRBV6-3,NA,TGTGCCAGCAGTTACGAGGCTAGCGGGTTCCAAGAGACCCAGTACTTC,CASSYEASGFQETQYF
TRBJ1-1,NA,TRBV27,NA,TGTGCCAGCAGCCACGACACTTACCAGAGGGACACTGAAGCTTTCTTT,CASSHDTYQRDTEAFF
TRBJ2-2,NA,TRBV7-3,NA,TGTGCCAGCAGCTACCAGCGGACCGGGGAGCTGTTTTTT,CASSYQRTGELFF
TRBJ2-5,NA,TRBV12-3/TRBV12-4,NA,TGTGCCAGCAGTCCCGGGATCGGGACTGGGGGAGAGACCCAGTACTTC,CASSPGIGTGGETQYF
TRBJ2-6,TRBD1,TRBV20-1,NA,TGCAGTGCCGGACAGGGGGCCTCCGGGGCCAACGTCCTGACTTTC,CSAGQGASGANVLTF
TRBJ1-1,NA,TRBV6-1,NA,TGTGCCAGCAGTGAATTTTGGGGCGAAGCTTTCTTT,CASSEFWGEAFF
TRBJ2-4,TRBD1,TRBV9,many,TGTGCCAGCAGCGTAGATCCCTCGACAGGGGGTGGGAACATTCAGTACTTC,CASSVDPSTGGGNIQYF
TRBJ1-2,TRBD1,TRBV25-1,NA,TGTGCCAGCAGGGGGACAGGGGGCGGAATTTCCTATGGCTACACCTTC,CASRGTGGGISYGYTF
TRBJ2-3,NA,TRBV7-2,NA,TGTGCCAGCAGCCCCCAGGGACACCTCTCTGAGGGGCAGTATTTT,CASSPQGHLSEGQYF
TRBJ1-1,NA,TRBV4-3,few,TGCGCCAGCAGCCCTCGGGACAAAAGAAACCTAGACACTGAAGCTTTCTTT,CASSPRDKRNLDTEAFF
TRBJ2-4,NA,TRBV4-1,NA,TGCGCCAGCAGCCAAGAGGACCTAGCCAAAAACATTCAGTACTTC,CASSQEDLAKNIQYF
TRBJ2-7,TRBD2,TRBV12-3/TRBV12-4,few,TGTGCCAGCAGTCCCGGGCTAGCGGGAGGGGACGAGCAGTACTTC,CASSPGLAGGDEQYF
TRBJ2-1,TRBD2,TRBV20-1,NA,TGCAGTGCCATATCGACTAGCGGGGGGGCGGCGGAGCAGTTCTTC,CSAISTSGGAAEQFF
TRBJ2-1,TRBD2,TRBV29-1,NA,TGCAGCGATGGGACTAGCGGGGAATACAATGAGCAGTTCTTC,CSDGTSGEYNEQFF
TRBJ2-5,TRBD1,TRBV9,NA,TGTGCCAGCAGCGTAGCTACGATTCCGAGGACAGGGGCCTATGTGTCGGAGACCCAGTACTTC,CASSVATIPRTGAYVSETQYF
TRBJ2-7,NA,TRBV12-3/TRBV12-4,NA,TGTGCCAGCAGAGTTAGGCAAGGGGATGCCTACGAGCAGTACTTC,CASRVRQGDAYEQYF
TRBJ2-7,TRBD2,TRBV5-1,few,TGCGCCAGCAGCTTGTCCAGACTAGCGGGAGTAGGAGGGGAGCAGTACTTC,CASSLSRLAGVGGEQYF
TRBJ2-7,TRBD2,TRBV16,few,TGTGCCAGCAGCCTTACTAGCGGGAACTCCTACGAGCAGTACTTC,CASSLTSGNSYEQYF
TRBJ2-7,TRBD2,TRBV24-1,once,TGTGCCACCAGTGATTCACGGACTAGCGGGAGCCATTCGTCCTACGAGCAGTACTTC,CATSDSRTSGSHSSYEQYF
TRBJ2-7,NA,TRBV7-2,many,TGTGCCAGCAGCTACCAGGGGTCTTATTACGAGCAGTACTTC,CASSYQGSYYEQYF
TRBJ2-5,NA,TRBV28,few,TGTGCCAGCAGTTCCCCCGCGACATTTCAAGAGACCCAGTACTTC,CASSSPATFQETQYF
TRBJ2-1,TRBD2,TRBV18,few,TGTGCCAGCTCACCACCGGATCTAGCGGGAATCCATGAGCAGTTCTTC,CASSPPDLAGIHEQFF
TRBJ2-3,NA,TRBV2,once,TGTGCCAGCAGGCACGAAGGGTCGGGATCCACAGATACGCAGTATTTT,CASRHEGSGSTDTQYF
TRBJ2-1,NA,TRBV12-3/TRBV12-4,NA,TGTGCCAGCAATAATGAGCAGTTCTTC,CASNNEQFF